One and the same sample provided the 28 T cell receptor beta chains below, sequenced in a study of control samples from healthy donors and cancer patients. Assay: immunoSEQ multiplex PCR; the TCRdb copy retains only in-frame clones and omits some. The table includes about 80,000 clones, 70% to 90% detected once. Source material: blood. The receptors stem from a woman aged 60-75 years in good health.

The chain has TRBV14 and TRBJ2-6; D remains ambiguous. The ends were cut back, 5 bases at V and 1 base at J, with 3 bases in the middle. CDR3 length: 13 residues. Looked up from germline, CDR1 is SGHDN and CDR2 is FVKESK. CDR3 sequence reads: CASSLSGANVLTF. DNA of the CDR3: TGTGCCAGCAGCTTGTCTGGGGCCAACGTCCTGACTTTC. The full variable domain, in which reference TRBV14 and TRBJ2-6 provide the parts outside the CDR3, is EAGVTQFPSHSVIEKGQTVTLRCDPISGHDNLYWYRRVMGKEIKFLLHFVKESKQDESGMPNNRFLAERTGGTYSTLKVQPAELEDSGVYFCASSLSGANVLTFGAGSRLTVL.

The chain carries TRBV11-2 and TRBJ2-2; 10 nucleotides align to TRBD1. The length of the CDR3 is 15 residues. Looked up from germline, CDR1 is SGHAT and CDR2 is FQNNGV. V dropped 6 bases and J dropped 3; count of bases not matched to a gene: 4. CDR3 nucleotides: TGTGCCAGCAGGAGGGGGACAGGGGACACCGGGGAGCTGTTTTTT. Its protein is CASRRGTGDTGELFF.

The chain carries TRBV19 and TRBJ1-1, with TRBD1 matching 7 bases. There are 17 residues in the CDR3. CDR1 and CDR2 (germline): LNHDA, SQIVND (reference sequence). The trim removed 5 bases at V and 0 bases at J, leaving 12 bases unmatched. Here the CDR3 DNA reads TGTGCCAGTAGTGCCCACAGGGGACCATACATGAACACTGAAGCTTTCTTT. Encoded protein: CASSAHRGPYMNTEAFF.

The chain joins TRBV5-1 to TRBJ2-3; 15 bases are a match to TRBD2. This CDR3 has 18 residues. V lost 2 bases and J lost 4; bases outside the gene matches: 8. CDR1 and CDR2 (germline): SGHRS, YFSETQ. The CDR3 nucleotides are TGCGCCAGCAGCTTAGGACTAGCGGGGGGGCCACGTCCAGATACGCAGTATTTT. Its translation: CASSLGLAGGPRPDTQYF.

The CDR3 DNA follows: TGTGCCAGTAGTATATTGAAGGGTCGGTCACCCCTCCACTTT. Residues: CASSILKGRSPLHF. The V gene is TRBV19, the J gene TRBJ1-6; no reliable D call. V was cut by 2 bases and J by 10 bases, with 12 bases left in between. Germline V gene data show CDR1 as LNHDA and CDR2 as SQIVND (reference sequence). The CDR3 contains 14 residues. The full variable domain, in which reference TRBV19 and TRBJ1-6 provide the parts outside the CDR3, is DGGITQSPKYLFRKEGQNVTLSCEQNLNHDAMYWYRQDPGQGLRLIYYSQIVNDFQKGDIAEGYSVSREKKESFPLTVTSAQKNPTAFYLCASSILKGRSPLHFGNGTRLTVT.

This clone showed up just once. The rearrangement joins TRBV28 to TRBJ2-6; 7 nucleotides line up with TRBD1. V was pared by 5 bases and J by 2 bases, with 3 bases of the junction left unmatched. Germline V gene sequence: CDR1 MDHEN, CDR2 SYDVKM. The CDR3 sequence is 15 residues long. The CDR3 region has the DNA TGTGCCAGCAGTCCCCAGGGGGCTGGGGCCAACGTCCTGACTTTC. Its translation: CASSPQGAGANVLTF.

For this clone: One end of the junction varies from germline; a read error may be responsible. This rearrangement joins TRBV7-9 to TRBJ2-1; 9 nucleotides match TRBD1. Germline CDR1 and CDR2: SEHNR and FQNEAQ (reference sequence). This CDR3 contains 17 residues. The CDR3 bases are TGTGCCAGCAGCCTAGCCGCCGGGACAGGGACACACAATGAGCAGTTCTTC. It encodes CASSLAAGTGTHNEQFF.

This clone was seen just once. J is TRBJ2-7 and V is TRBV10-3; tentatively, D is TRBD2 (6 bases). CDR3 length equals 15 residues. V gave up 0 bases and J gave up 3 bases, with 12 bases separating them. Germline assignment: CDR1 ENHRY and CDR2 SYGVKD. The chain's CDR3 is CAISESGGRSYEQYF. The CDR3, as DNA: TGTGCCATCAGTGAGTCAGGAGGGCGGAGCTACGAGCAGTACTTC.

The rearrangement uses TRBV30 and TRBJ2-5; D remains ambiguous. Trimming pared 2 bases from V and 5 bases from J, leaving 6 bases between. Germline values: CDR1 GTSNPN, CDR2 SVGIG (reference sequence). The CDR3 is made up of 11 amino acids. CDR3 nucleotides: TGTGCCTGGAGTCAGACCGAGACCCAGTACTTC. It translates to CAWSQTETQYF.

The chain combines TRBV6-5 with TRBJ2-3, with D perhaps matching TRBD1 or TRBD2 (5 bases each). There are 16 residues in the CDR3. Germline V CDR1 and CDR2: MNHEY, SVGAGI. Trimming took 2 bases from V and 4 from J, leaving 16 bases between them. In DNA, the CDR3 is TGTGCCAGCAGTTACGGGGGACCTCTGCGCCCAGATACGCAGTATTTT. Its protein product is CASSYGGPLRPDTQYF.

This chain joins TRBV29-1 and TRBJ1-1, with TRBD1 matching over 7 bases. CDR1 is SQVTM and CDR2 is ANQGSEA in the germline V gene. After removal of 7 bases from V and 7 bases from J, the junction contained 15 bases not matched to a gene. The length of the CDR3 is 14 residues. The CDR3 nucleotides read TGCAGCGCGTGGGGGGCAGGGGGTCCGGGTGAAGCTTTCTTT. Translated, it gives CSAWGAGGPGEAFF.

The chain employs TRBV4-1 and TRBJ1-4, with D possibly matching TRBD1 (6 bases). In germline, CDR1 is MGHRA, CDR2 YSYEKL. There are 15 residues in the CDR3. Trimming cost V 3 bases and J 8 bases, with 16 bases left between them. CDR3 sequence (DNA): TGCGCCAGCAGCCAGGCGGACAGCTTCCGAGAAAAACTGTTTTTT. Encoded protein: CASSQADSFREKLFF.

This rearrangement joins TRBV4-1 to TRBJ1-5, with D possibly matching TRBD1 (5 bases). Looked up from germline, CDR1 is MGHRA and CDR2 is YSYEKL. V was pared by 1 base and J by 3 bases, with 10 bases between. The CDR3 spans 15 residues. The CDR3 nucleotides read TGCGCCAGCAGCCAAGGTACGGGGGACAATCAGCCCCAGCATTTT. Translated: CASSQGTGDNQPQHF.

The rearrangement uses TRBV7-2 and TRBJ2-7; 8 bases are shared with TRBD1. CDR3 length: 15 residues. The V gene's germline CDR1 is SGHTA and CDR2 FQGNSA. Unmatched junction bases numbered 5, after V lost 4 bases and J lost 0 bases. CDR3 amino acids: CASSSDRVRSYEQYF. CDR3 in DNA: TGTGCCAGCAGCTCGGACAGGGTTCGCTCCTACGAGCAGTACTTC. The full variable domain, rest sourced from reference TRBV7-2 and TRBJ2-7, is GAGVSQSPSNKVTEKGKDVELRCDPISGHTALYWYRQSLGQGLEFLIYFQGNSAPDKSGLPSDRFSAERTGGSVSTLTIQRTQQEDSAVYLCASSSDRVRSYEQYFGPGTRLTVT.

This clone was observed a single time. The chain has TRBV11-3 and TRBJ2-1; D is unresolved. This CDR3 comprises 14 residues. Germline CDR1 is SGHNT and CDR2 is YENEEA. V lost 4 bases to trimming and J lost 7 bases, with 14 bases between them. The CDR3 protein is CASSSGGAANEQFF. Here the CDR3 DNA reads TGTGCCAGCAGCTCGGGCGGCGCTGCGAATGAGCAGTTCTTC. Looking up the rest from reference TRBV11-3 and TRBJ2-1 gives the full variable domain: EAGVVQSPRYKIIEKKQPVAFWCNPISGHNTLYWYLQNLGQGPELLIRYENEEAVDDSQLPKDRFSAERLKGVDSTLKIQPAELGDSAVYLCASSSGGAANEQFFGPGTRLTVL.

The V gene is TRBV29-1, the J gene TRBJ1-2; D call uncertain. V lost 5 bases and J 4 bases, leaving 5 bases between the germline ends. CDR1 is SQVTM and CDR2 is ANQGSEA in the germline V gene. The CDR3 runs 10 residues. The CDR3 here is CSVLFYGYTF. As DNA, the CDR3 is TGCAGCGTTCTATTCTATGGCTACACCTTC.

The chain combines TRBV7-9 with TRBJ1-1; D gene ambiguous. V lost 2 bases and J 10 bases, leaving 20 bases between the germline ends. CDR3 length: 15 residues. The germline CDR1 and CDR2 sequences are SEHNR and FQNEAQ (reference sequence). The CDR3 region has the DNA TGTGCCAGCAGCTTATTGGGTAGTCGCAAAGCGGGAGCTTTCTTT. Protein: CASSLLGSRKAGAFF.

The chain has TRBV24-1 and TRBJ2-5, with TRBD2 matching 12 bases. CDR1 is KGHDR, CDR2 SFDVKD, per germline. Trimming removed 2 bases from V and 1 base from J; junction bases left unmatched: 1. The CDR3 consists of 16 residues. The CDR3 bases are TGTGCCACCAGTGATTCGGGACTAGCGGGCCAAGAGACCCAGTACTTC. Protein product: CATSDSGLAGQETQYF.

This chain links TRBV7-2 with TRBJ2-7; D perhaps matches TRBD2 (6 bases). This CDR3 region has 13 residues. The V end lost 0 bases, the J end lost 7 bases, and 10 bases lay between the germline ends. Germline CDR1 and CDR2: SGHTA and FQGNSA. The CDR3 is CASSLAGGGEQYF. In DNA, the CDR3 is TGTGCCAGCAGCTTAGCGGGAGGTGGTGAGCAGTACTTC. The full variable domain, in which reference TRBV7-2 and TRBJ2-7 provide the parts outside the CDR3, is GAGVSQSPSNKVTEKGKDVELRCDPISGHTALYWYRQSLGQGLEFLIYFQGNSAPDKSGLPSDRFSAERTGGSVSTLTIQRTQQEDSAVYLCASSLAGGGEQYFGPGTRLTVT.

CDR3 in DNA: TGTGCCAGCAGCTTATACCGGGACAGTAATGAAAAACTGTTTTTT. Translated: CASSLYRDSNEKLFF. This sequence joins TRBV7-9 and TRBJ1-4, with 7 nucleotides matching TRBD1. J gave up 4 bases and V 2 bases, and 4 bases lay outside the gene matches. Per germline, CDR1 SEHNR and CDR2 FQNEAQ (reference sequence). There are 15 residues in the CDR3.

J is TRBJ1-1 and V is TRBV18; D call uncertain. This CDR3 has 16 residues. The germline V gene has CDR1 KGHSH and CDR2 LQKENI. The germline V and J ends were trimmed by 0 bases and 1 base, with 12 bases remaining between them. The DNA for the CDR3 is TGTGCCAGCTCACCACCTTTCCCAGGCACGAACACTGAAGCTTTCTTT. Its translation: CASSPPFPGTNTEAFF. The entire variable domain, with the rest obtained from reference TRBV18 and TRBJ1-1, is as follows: NAGVMQNPRHLVRRRGQEARLRCSPMKGHSHVYWYRQLPEEGLKFMVYLQKENIIDESGMPKERFSAEFPKEGPSILRIQQVVRGDSAAYFCASSPPFPGTNTEAFFGQGTRLTVV.

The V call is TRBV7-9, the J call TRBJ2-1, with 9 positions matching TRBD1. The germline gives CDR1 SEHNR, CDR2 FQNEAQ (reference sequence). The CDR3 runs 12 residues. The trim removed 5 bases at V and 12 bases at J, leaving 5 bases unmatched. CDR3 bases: TGTGCCAGCAGCGACAGGGGGTATGGGCAGTTCTTC. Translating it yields CASSDRGYGQFF. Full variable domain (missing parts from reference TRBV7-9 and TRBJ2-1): DTGVSQNPRHKITKRGQNVTFRCDPISEHNRLYWYRQTLGQGPEFLTYFQNEAQLEKSRLLSDRFSAERPKGSFSTLEIQRTEQGDSAMYLCASSDRGYGQFFGPGTRLTVL.

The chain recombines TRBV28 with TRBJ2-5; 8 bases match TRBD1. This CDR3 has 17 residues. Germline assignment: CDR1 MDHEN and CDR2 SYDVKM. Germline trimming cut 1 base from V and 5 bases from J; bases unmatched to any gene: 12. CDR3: CASSLSLGRGQGETQYF. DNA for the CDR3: TGTGCCAGCAGTTTATCTCTCGGCAGGGGGCAGGGGGAGACCCAGTACTTC.

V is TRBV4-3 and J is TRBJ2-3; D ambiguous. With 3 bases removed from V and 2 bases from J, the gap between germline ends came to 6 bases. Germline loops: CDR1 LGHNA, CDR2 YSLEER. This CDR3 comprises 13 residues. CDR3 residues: CASSHGTTDTQYF. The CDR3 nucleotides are TGCGCCAGCAGCCACGGTACCACAGATACGCAGTATTTT.

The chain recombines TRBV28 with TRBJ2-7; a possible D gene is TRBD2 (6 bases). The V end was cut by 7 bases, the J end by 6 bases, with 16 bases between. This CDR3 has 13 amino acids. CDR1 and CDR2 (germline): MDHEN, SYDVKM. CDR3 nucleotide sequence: TGTGCCAGCAACCGGGAATCCGGGGGCGAGCAGTACTTC. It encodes CASNRESGGEQYF. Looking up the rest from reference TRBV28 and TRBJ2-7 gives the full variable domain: DVKVTQSSRYLVKRTGEKVFLECVQDMDHENMFWYRQDPGLGLRLIYFSYDVKMKEKGDIPEGYSVSREKKERFSLILESASTNQTSMYLCASNRESGGEQYFGPGTRLTVT.

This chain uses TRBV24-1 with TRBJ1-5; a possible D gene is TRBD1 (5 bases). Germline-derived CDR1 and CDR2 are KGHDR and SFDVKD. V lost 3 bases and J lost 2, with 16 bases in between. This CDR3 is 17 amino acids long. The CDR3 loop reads CATSDTGLPIGNQPQHF. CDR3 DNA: TGTGCCACCAGTGATACGGGACTGCCGATTGGCAATCAGCCCCAGCATTTT.

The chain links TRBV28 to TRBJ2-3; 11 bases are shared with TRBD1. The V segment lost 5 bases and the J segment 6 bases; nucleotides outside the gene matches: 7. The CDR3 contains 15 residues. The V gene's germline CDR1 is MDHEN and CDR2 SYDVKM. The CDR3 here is CASSGGQGAGDTQYF. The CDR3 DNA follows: TGTGCCAGCAGTGGCGGACAGGGGGCAGGGGATACGCAGTATTTT. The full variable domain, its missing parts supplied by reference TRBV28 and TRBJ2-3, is DVKVTQSSRYLVKRTGEKVFLECVQDMDHENMFWYRQDPGLGLRLIYFSYDVKMKEKGDIPEGYSVSREKKERFSLILESASTNQTSMYLCASSGGQGAGDTQYFGPGTRLTVL.

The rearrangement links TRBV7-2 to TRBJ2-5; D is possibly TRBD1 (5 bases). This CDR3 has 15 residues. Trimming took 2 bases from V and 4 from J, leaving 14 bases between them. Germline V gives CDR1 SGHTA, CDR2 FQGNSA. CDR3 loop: CASSLYQGGGETQYF. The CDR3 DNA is TGTGCCAGCAGCTTATATCAGGGCGGCGGAGAGACCCAGTACTTC.